A single sample is the source of the 9 T cell receptor beta chains below, sequenced in a study of tissue T cells after allogeneic stem cell transplantation. Described time point: mouse harvest day 7 after allogeneic transplant. Tail vein injection delivered 10^7 T-cell-depleted bone marrow cells and 10^6 splenic CD5+ T cells. Sequencing used immunoSEQ multiplex PCR; TCRdb keeps in-frame clones, though not all of them. This table has under 4,000 clones, about 50% appearing once. Material: lymph node tissue. The receptors were gathered from a female BALB/c mouse given C57BL/6 T cells with graft-versus-host disease after an allogeneic hematopoietic cell transplant.

As to this clone: Gene names are the mouse ones. The read ends 1 residue early relative to the CDR3; the germline J gene fills the gap. The chain carries TRBV16 and TRBJ2-5; D is possibly TRBD2 (6 bases). CDR1 is SGHSA and CDR2 is FRNQAP in the germline V gene. Trimming removed 0 bases from V and 2 bases from J, with 6 bases in between. The CDR3 runs 14 residues. CDR3 bases read: TGTGCAAGCAGCTTAGATGGGGGCCAAGACACCCAGTAC. It is translated as CASSLDGGQDTQY. The whole CDR3 protein is CASSLDGGQDTQYF.

A word on this clone: Gene names are mouse gene names. The observed sequence ends 1 residue before the CDR3 terminus, with the missing tail filled in from the germline J gene. The V and J genes are TRBV13-2 and TRBJ1-1; 8 bases map to TRBD1. Germline CDR1 is NNHNN and CDR2 is SYGAGS (reference sequence). CDR3 size: 14 residues. J gave up 1 base and V 2 bases, and 1 base lay outside the gene matches. The DNA read from the CDR3 is TGTGCCAGCGGTGAGACAGGGGTGAACACAGAAGTCTTC. Translated: CASGETGVNTEVF. In full, the CDR3 reads CASGETGVNTEVFF.

Points on this clone: The genes and germline here are from mouse. Sequencing ends 1 residue short of the CDR3 end; the germline J gene provides the rest. The chain recombines TRBV19 with TRBJ2-3; 12 nucleotides line up with TRBD2. The V and J ends lost 5 bases and 3 bases, in that order; junction bases with no gene match: 7. This CDR3 region has 16 residues. Germline V gene sequence: CDR1 FNHDT, CDR2 SITEND (reference sequence). CDR3 region: CASSRLGGRGAETLYF. The part of the CDR3 DNA that was read is TGTGCCAGCAGCAGACTGGGGGGGCGCGGAGCAGAAACGCTGTAT.

This clone was seen only a few times. Gene names are mouse gene names. The read stops 1 residue short of the end of the CDR3; the missing end is completed from the germline J gene. This chain uses TRBV26 with TRBJ2-2; no clear D gene. This CDR3 is 14 amino acids long. The germline gives CDR1 KGHPV, CDR2 FQNQEV (reference sequence). Trimming stripped 2 bases from V and 0 bases from J, with 4 bases between. The CDR3 loop reads CASSLVSNTGQLYF. The sequenced part of the CDR3 DNA is TGTGCCAGCAGTCTGGTCTCAAACACCGGGCAGCTCTAC.

This clone was picked up a small number of times. Mouse gene names apply. From the germline J gene comes the end of the CDR3, since the read stops 1 residue before it. This chain joins TRBV19 and TRBJ2-1; TRBD1 aligns across 10 bases. This CDR3 has 15 residues. The V and J ends lost 0 bases and 3 bases, in that order; junction bases with no gene match: 0. Per the germline V gene, CDR1 is FNHDT and CDR2 is SITEND (reference sequence). The CDR3 sequence: CASSIGDRGYAEQFF. The part of the CDR3 DNA that was read is TGTGCCAGCAGTATAGGGGACAGGGGCTATGCTGAGCAGTTC.

On this clone: The gene names given are mouse names. The CDR3 goes on 1 residue after the read ends, and that part is filled in from the germline J gene. The chain combines TRBV20 with TRBJ1-1; tentative D call: TRBD1 (5 bases). This CDR3 has 14 amino acids. V lost 6 bases, J lost 0 bases, and 14 bases lay in between. The germline gives CDR1 GFQATS, CDR2 STVNSAI. CDR3 protein: CGAGVAGTNTEVFF. The part of the CDR3 DNA that was read is TGTGGTGCAGGGGTCGCAGGGACAAACACAGAAGTCTTC.

Within the sample, this clone is medium-sized (0.01 to 0.1%). The gene symbols are mouse symbols. The read finishes 1 residue shy of the CDR3 end, and the germline J gene is used to complete it. This chain uses TRBV26 with TRBJ2-7, with D uncertain. The V gene's germline CDR1 is KGHPV and CDR2 FQNQEV (reference sequence). CDR3 length: 13 amino acids. V lost 2 bases to trimming and J lost 0 bases, with 5 bases between them. The covered CDR3 bases are TGTGCCAGCAGTCTGATAGGCTCCTATGAACAGTAC. Translated: CASSLIGSYEQY. The full CDR3 reads CASSLIGSYEQYF.

A remark on this clone: All gene names here are mouse names. Sequencing ends 1 residue short of the CDR3 end; the germline J gene provides the rest. This chain joins TRBV4 and TRBJ2-4; TRBD2 aligns across 12 bases. The CDR3 is 17 amino acids. With V trimmed by 4 bases and J by 0 bases, 5 bases remained unmatched. The germline V gene has CDR1 LGHDT and CDR2 YNNKQL (reference sequence). CDR3: CASSFRDWGVSQNTLYF. Incomplete CDR3 DNA: TGTGCCAGCAGCTTCCGGGACTGGGGGGTTAGTCAAAACACCTTGTAC. The variable domain in full, with the rest retrieved from reference TRBV4 and TRBJ2-4, is ETAVFQTPNYHVTQVGNEVSFNCKQTLGHDTMYWYKQDSKKLLKIMFSYNNKQLIVNETVPRRFSPQSSDKAHLNLRIKSVEPEDSAVYLCASSFRDWGVSQNTLYFGAGTRLSVL.

This clone is large (0.1 to 1%) by share. Genes and germline come from the mouse. The DNA read from the CDR3 is TGCTCCAGCAGTCAACGACAGGGCACAGAAGTCTTC. It specifies CSSSQRQGTEVF. The CDR3 in full is CSSSQRQGTEVFF. The chain employs TRBV23 and TRBJ1-1; TRBD1 reflects the table's D call only, with no check against the DNA. The CDR3 goes on 1 residue after the read ends, and that part is filled in from the germline J gene. Germline CDR1 KGHTA, CDR2 FQNQQP. This CDR3 spans 13 amino acids.